These T cell receptor beta chains were read from a single sample in a study of cytomegalovirus exposure and HLA in healthy donors. Using immunoSEQ multiplex PCR, the repertoire was profiled, and TCRdb retains in-frame clones only, with some absent. The table includes 63,000 or so clones, 73% detected once. Material: PBMCs. The source is a man in his fifties in good health and CMV-seronegative. Each CDR3 is given with its conserved first and last residue. Each record gives: D gene, J gene, clone size, V gene, CDR3 protein, CDR3 DNA. The D gene is left open where the match is weak. Only part of the rows carry a size: once, few, many, or a class if the clone is expanded.

TRBD2 | TRBJ2-2 | . | TRBV4-2 | CASSQLAGDTGELFF | TGTGCCAGCAGCCAACTAGCGGGGGACACCGGGGAGCTGTTTTTT
. | TRBJ2-6 | few | TRBV19 | CASTPGPGANVLTF | TGTGCCAGTACCCCGGGTCCTGGGGCCAACGTCCTGACTTTC
. | TRBJ2-3 | . | TRBV7-6 | CASSLPWAPNSDTQYF | TGTGCCAGCAGCTTGCCGTGGGCCCCTAATTCAGATACGCAGTATTTT
TRBD1 | TRBJ2-7 | . | TRBV7-6 | CASSLGGQGAGEQYF | TGTGCCAGCAGCTTAGGGGGACAGGGGGCTGGGGAGCAGTACTTC
TRBD1 | TRBJ2-1 | . | TRBV5-8 | CASSMGTGGNEQFF | TGTGCCAGCAGCATGGGGACAGGGGGTAATGAGCAGTTCTTC
. | TRBJ1-1 | few | TRBV5-1 | CASSLRPSGVTEAFF | TGCGCCAGCAGCTTGCGTCCCAGCGGGGTCACTGAAGCTTTCTTT
. | TRBJ2-1 | . | TRBV7-6 | CASSLGGGGTLGGANEQFF | TGTGCCAGCAGCTTGGGGGGCGGGGGGACCTTAGGGGGCGCTAATGAGCAGTTCTTC
TRBD1 | TRBJ1-2 | once | TRBV7-7 | CASSPAQGGNYGYTF | TGTGCTAGCAGCCCCGCACAGGGGGGGAACTATGGCTACACCTTC
TRBD1 | TRBJ1-4 | many | TRBV4-1 | CASSQEGTGGNEKLFF | TGCGCCAGCAGCCAAGAGGGGACAGGGGGAAATGAAAAACTGTTTTTT
TRBD1 | TRBJ2-1 | . | TRBV27 | CASSLRGGTYNEQFF | TGTGCCAGCAGTTTACGAGGGGGCACCTACAATGAGCAGTTCTTC
. | TRBJ2-5 | . | TRBV5-1 | CASSPLSPQETQYF | TGCGCCAGCAGCCCTCTCTCCCCCCAAGAGACCCAGTACTTC
. | TRBJ1-5 | . | TRBV5-6 | CASSLESGGENQPQHF | TGTGCCAGCAGCTTGGAATCCGGAGGGGAGAATCAGCCCCAGCATTTT
. | TRBJ2-2 | . | TRBV27 | CASSKGDGELFF | TGTGCCAGCAGTAAAGGGGACGGGGAGCTGTTTTTT
. | TRBJ1-2 | few | TRBV16 | CASSHYRIDNGYTF | TGTGCCAGCAGCCATTACAGGATTGACAATGGCTACACCTTC
. | TRBJ1-2 | . | TRBV6-5 | CASSSDRERGYTF | TGTGCCAGCAGCTCTGACCGGGAACGAGGCTACACCTTC
. | TRBJ1-2 | . | TRBV9 | CASSVALGKGGYTF | TGTGCCAGCAGCGTAGCTCTCGGGAAAGGGGGCTACACCTTC
. | TRBJ2-2 | . | TRBV5-4 | CASSFPANTGELFF | TGTGCCAGCAGCTTCCCAGCGAACACCGGGGAGCTGTTTTTT
TRBD1 | TRBJ1-4 | . | TRBV16 | CASSPTTGEIEKLFF | TGTGCCAGCAGCCCCACTACAGGGGAAATCGAAAAACTGTTTTTT
. | TRBJ1-6 | . | TRBV25-1 | CASKSSYNSPLHF | TGTGCCAGCAAGAGCTCCTATAATTCACCCCTCCACTTT
. | TRBJ1-2 | . | TRBV5-1 | CASSLDGGKTDGYTF | TGCGCCAGCAGCTTGGACGGGGGTAAGACGGATGGCTACACCTTC
. | TRBJ2-7 | . | TRBV18 | CASSHLPYGGGPAGEQYF | TGTGCCAGCTCACACCTACCCTACGGGGGAGGTCCGGCGGGGGAGCAGTACTTC
. | TRBJ2-1 | . | TRBV7-3 | CASRPAVFRALPGNEQFF | TGTGCCAGCAGGCCTGCGGTCTTCAGGGCATTACCGGGTAATGAGCAGTTCTTC
. | TRBJ1-4 | . | TRBV5-1 | CASSTGDGNNEKLFF | TGCGCCAGCAGCACGGGGGACGGAAATAATGAAAAACTGTTTTTT
. | TRBJ2-3 | . | TRBV30 | CAWGTYTDTQYF | TGTGCCTGGGGCACATACACAGATACGCAGTATTTT
TRBD1 | TRBJ1-4 | . | TRBV10-2 | CASRPGTGDEKLFF | TGCGCCAGCAGACCCGGGACAGGGGACGAAAAACTGTTTTTT
TRBD1 | TRBJ2-7 | . | TRBV7-2 | CASSLRGTGTYEQYF | TGTGCCAGCAGCTTAAGAGGGACAGGGACCTACGAGCAGTACTTC
TRBD1 | TRBJ2-7 | . | TRBV19 | CASSIEILTGVSYEQYF | TGTGCCAGTAGTATAGAGATCCTCACAGGGGTGTCCTACGAGCAGTACTTC
. | TRBJ1-4 | . | TRBV19 | CASSPQGEKLFF | TGTGCCAGTAGTCCCCAGGGTGAAAAACTGTTTTTT
. | TRBJ2-1 | . | TRBV19 | CASRRRAMDNEQFF | TGTGCCAGTAGAAGGAGGGCGATGGACAATGAGCAGTTCTTC
TRBD2 | TRBJ2-7 | . | TRBV9 | CASSAGLGLYEQYF | TGTGCCAGCAGCGCGGGACTAGGGCTCTACGAGCAGTACTTC
TRBD2 | TRBJ2-5 | . | TRBV7-2 | CASSLEERGGRETQYF | TGTGCCAGCAGCTTAGAGGAACGGGGGGGCCGTGAGACCCAGTACTTC
. | TRBJ1-6 | . | TRBV15 | CATSTGDSYNSPLHF | TGTGCCACCAGTACGGGGGATTCCTATAATTCACCCCTCCACTTT
. | TRBJ2-5 | . | TRBV27 | CASSLGLTGNQETQYF | TGTGCCAGCAGTTTAGGCCTTACAGGGAATCAGGAGACCCAGTACTTC
. | TRBJ1-1 | . | TRBV5-1 | CASSPGGNTEAFF | TGCGCCAGCAGCCCCGGAGGGAACACTGAAGCTTTCTTT
. | TRBJ1-2 | . | TRBV5-4 | CASRSGVGYTF | TGTGCCAGCAGGTCAGGGGTTGGCTACACCTTC
. | TRBJ1-1 | . | TRBV21-1 | CASSKGESPSGTGIGEAFF | TGTGCCAGCAGCAAAGGGGAGAGTCCGTCCGGGACAGGTATCGGTGAAGCTTTCTTT
. | TRBJ2-5 | . | TRBV19 | CASSIQQGRETQYF | TGTGCCAGTAGTATTCAACAGGGAAGGGAGACCCAGTACTTC
. | TRBJ1-5 | . | TRBV2 | CASSEGSARQPQHF | TGTGCCAGCAGCGAAGGCTCCGCCAGGCAGCCCCAGCATTTT
TRBD1 | TRBJ1-2 | . | TRBV30 | CAWSGRGPPGNGYTF | TGTGCCTGGAGTGGCAGGGGGCCCCCTGGGAATGGCTACACCTTC
. | TRBJ1-6 | once | TRBV6-6 | CASGADRKTYNSPLHF | TGTGCCAGCGGAGCAGACAGGAAAACCTATAATTCACCCCTCCACTTT
. | TRBJ1-6 | once | TRBV18 | CASSPNTGRGSPLHF | TGTGCCAGCTCACCCAATACAGGGAGGGGTTCACCCCTCCACTTT
TRBD1 | TRBJ2-2 | . | TRBV5-6 | CASSHRDREPTGELFF | TGTGCCAGCAGCCACCGGGACAGGGAGCCCACCGGGGAGCTGTTTTTT
. | TRBJ2-5 | . | TRBV6-1 | CASSEGGGQETQYF | TGTGCCAGCAGTGAAGGAGGAGGCCAAGAGACCCAGTACTTC
. | TRBJ1-5 | . | TRBV19 | CASSMWTDANQPQHF | TGTGCCAGTAGTATGTGGACAGATGCAAATCAGCCCCAGCATTTT
TRBD2 | TRBJ2-7 | . | TRBV30 | CAWSGGGSYEQYF | TGTGCCTGGAGTGGCGGGGGATCCTACGAGCAGTACTTC
. | TRBJ2-1 | few | TRBV2 | CASRPGAAVGQFF | TGTGCCAGCAGACCAGGGGCCGCCGTCGGGCAGTTCTTC
. | TRBJ2-7 | . | TRBV18 | CASSLGQTYEQYF | TGTGCCAGCTCACTCGGACAGACCTACGAGCAGTACTTC
TRBD1 | TRBJ1-1 | . | TRBV19 | CASKTQGGASEAFF | TGTGCCAGTAAGACGCAGGGGGGCGCATCTGAAGCTTTCTTT
TRBD2 | TRBJ2-5 | . | TRBV11-2 | CASSLGHLGRGETQYF | TGTGCCAGCAGCTTAGGACATCTAGGGAGGGGAGAGACCCAGTACTTC
TRBD2 | TRBJ2-1 | once | TRBV2 | CASSYGLAGGLGGEQFF | TGTGCCAGCAGTTATGGACTAGCGGGGGGGCTAGGCGGTGAGCAGTTCTTC
TRBD1 | TRBJ1-5 | . | TRBV5-6 | CASSSTGRQPQHF | TGTGCCAGCAGCTCGACAGGGCGGCAGCCCCAGCATTTT
. | TRBJ1-2 | . | TRBV11-1 | CASSLGQQNYGYTF | TGTGCCAGCAGCTTAGGCCAACAGAACTATGGCTACACCTTC
. | TRBJ1-1 | . | TRBV11-2 | CASSSQPNTEAFF | TGTGCCAGCAGCTCACAACCGAACACTGAAGCTTTCTTT
. | TRBJ2-5 | . | TRBV30 | CAWSVQEETQYF | TGTGCCTGGAGTGTACAGGAAGAGACCCAGTACTTC
. | TRBJ1-6 | . | TRBV7-8 | CASRHLMAQGNNSPLHF | TGTGCCAGCAGACATCTAATGGCACAGGGTAATAATTCACCCCTCCACTTT
TRBD1 | TRBJ1-3 | . | TRBV19 | CASIPDRFSFFSGNTIYF | TGTGCCAGTATCCCGGACAGGTTTTCGTTTTTTTCTGGAAACACCATATATTTT
TRBD2 | TRBJ2-1 | . | TRBV7-9 | CASSGREAGTYEQFF | TGTGCCAGCAGCGGCCGGGAGGCAGGGACGTATGAGCAGTTCTTC
TRBD1 | TRBJ2-7 | few | TRBV11-3 | CASNVPRTGVAYEQYF | TGTGCCAGCAACGTCCCCCGGACAGGCGTAGCCTACGAGCAGTACTTC
. | TRBJ2-3 | . | TRBV4-2 | CASSPRTGDTQYF | TGTGCCAGCAGCCCCAGAACGGGGGATACGCAGTATTTT
. | TRBJ1-6 | few | TRBV7-8 | CASSVTRGNNSPLHF | TGTGCCAGCAGCGTCACGCGGGGGAATAATTCACCCCTCCACTTT